Sequencing of this T cell receptor beta chain was carried out in a study of shared clonotypes between healthy human individuals. Caucasian adults residing in Nashville, Tennessee made up all the donors. V lost 5 bases and J 3 bases, leaving 13 bases between the germline ends. This CDR3 spans 14 amino acids. The germline V gene has CDR1 MDHEN and CDR2 SYDVKM. TCRdb keeps only in-frame clones here, not all; method: immunoSEQ multiplex PCR. Of approximately 700,000 clones in the sample, 73% were seen once. This clone showed up just once. This clonotype originated in a woman in her thirties in good health. Sequencing used memory CD4+ T cells sorted from blood. Subset given: CD45RA-negative fraction. The chain recombines TRBV28 with TRBJ1-1, with unresolved D. The CDR3 here is CASSPPTRDTEAFF. CDR3 DNA: TGTGCCAGCAGTCCGCCGACGCGGGACACTGAAGCTTTCTTT.